Listed below are T cell receptor beta chains from one sample, sequenced in a study of cytomegalovirus exposure and HLA in healthy donors. Sequencing was performed with immunoSEQ multiplex PCR; in TCRdb, only in-frame clones are kept and a portion is missing. Of about 120,000 clones in the sample, roughly 80% were seen once. Material for sequencing was PBMCs. All receptors derive from a man between 60 and 75 years old in good health and CMV-seropositive. Both conserved end residues are part of each CDR3. The order of the fields is J gene, D gene, V gene, clone size, CDR3 protein, CDR3 DNA. A D gene is named only where the DNA matches it firmly. Expanded clones are given a class, and other clones once, few, many or no size at all.

j_call: TRBJ1-6
d_call: -
v_call: TRBV15
clone_size: -
cdr3_aa: CATSREANSPLHF
cdr3_nt: TGTGCCACCAGCAGAGAGGCTAATTCACCCCTCCACTTT

j_call: TRBJ1-1
d_call: -
v_call: TRBV29-1
clone_size: once
cdr3_aa: CSVDKVGRNEAFF
cdr3_nt: TGCAGCGTTGATAAGGTAGGGAGGAATGAAGCTTTCTTT

j_call: TRBJ2-2
d_call: TRBD1
v_call: TRBV5-4
clone_size: -
cdr3_aa: CASSSGQGTVTGELFF
cdr3_nt: TGTGCCAGCAGCTCGGGACAGGGGACGGTCACCGGGGAGCTGTTTTTT

j_call: TRBJ2-7
d_call: -
v_call: TRBV6-1
clone_size: few
cdr3_aa: CASRYRGGGYEQYF
cdr3_nt: TGTGCCAGCAGATACAGGGGCGGGGGGTACGAGCAGTACTTC

j_call: TRBJ2-7
d_call: -
v_call: TRBV5-1
clone_size: -
cdr3_aa: CASSLSPGAYEQYF
cdr3_nt: TGCGCCAGCAGCTTGAGTCCAGGGGCCTACGAGCAGTACTTC

j_call: TRBJ2-6
d_call: -
v_call: TRBV29-1
clone_size: -
cdr3_aa: CSVESTAISGANVLTF
cdr3_nt: TGCAGCGTTGAATCGACAGCCATCTCTGGGGCCAACGTCCTGACTTTC

j_call: TRBJ2-5
d_call: TRBD2
v_call: TRBV5-1
clone_size: -
cdr3_aa: CASSSLAGGRGETQYF
cdr3_nt: TGCGCCAGCAGCTCCCTGGCGGGAGGGAGGGGAGAGACCCAGTACTTC

j_call: TRBJ2-1
d_call: -
v_call: TRBV6-5
clone_size: few
cdr3_aa: CASSYLSGIRHNEQFF
cdr3_nt: TGTGCCAGCAGTTACTTATCAGGGATTAGGCACAATGAGCAGTTCTTC

j_call: TRBJ2-7
d_call: -
v_call: TRBV28
clone_size: -
cdr3_aa: CASSLGGGLSSYEQYF
cdr3_nt: TGTGCCAGCAGTTTAGGTGGAGGGTTAAGCTCCTACGAGCAGTACTTC

j_call: TRBJ1-1
d_call: -
v_call: TRBV25-1
clone_size: few
cdr3_aa: CASSPIEVGALSEAFF
cdr3_nt: TGTGCCAGCAGCCCCATCGAGGTGGGGGCGCTTAGTGAAGCTTTCTTT

j_call: TRBJ2-6
d_call: -
v_call: TRBV6-1
clone_size: -
cdr3_aa: CASSERLLAAGANVLTF
cdr3_nt: TGTGCCAGCAGTGAGCGGCTGCTTGCGGCCGGGGCCAACGTCCTGACTTTC

j_call: TRBJ2-7
d_call: -
v_call: TRBV9
clone_size: -
cdr3_aa: CASSVAPGSSYEQYF
cdr3_nt: TGTGCCAGCAGCGTAGCGCCAGGGTCTTCCTACGAGCAGTACTTC

j_call: TRBJ2-7
d_call: -
v_call: TRBV5-1
clone_size: -
cdr3_aa: CASSLQQNPGEQYF
cdr3_nt: TGCGCCAGCAGCTTGCAACAGAACCCCGGTGAGCAGTACTTC

j_call: TRBJ1-6
d_call: -
v_call: TRBV28
clone_size: -
cdr3_aa: CASSKTVSPLHF
cdr3_nt: TGTGCCAGCAGTAAGACAGTGTCGCCCCTCCACTTT

j_call: TRBJ2-4
d_call: TRBD1
v_call: TRBV6-1
clone_size: -
cdr3_aa: CASSGQGRMTNIQYF
cdr3_nt: TGTGCCAGCAGTGGACAGGGGCGAATGACAAACATTCAGTACTTC

j_call: TRBJ2-3
d_call: TRBD1
v_call: TRBV6-5
clone_size: -
cdr3_aa: CASRRDRGTSNTQYF
cdr3_nt: TGTGCCAGCAGGAGGGACAGGGGGACATCTAATACGCAGTATTTT

j_call: TRBJ1-5
d_call: TRBD1
v_call: TRBV6-5
clone_size: -
cdr3_aa: CASRAQGASQPQHF
cdr3_nt: TGTGCCAGCAGAGCGCAGGGGGCAAGCCAGCCCCAGCATTTT

j_call: TRBJ2-5
d_call: TRBD1
v_call: TRBV7-8
clone_size: -
cdr3_aa: CAGSFGTGLGETQYF
cdr3_nt: TGTGCCGGCAGCTTCGGGACAGGCTTGGGGGAGACCCAGTACTTC

j_call: TRBJ1-1
d_call: -
v_call: TRBV6-5
clone_size: -
cdr3_aa: CASSYPGRENTEAFF
cdr3_nt: TGTGCCAGCAGTTACCCCGGACGGGAGAACACTGAAGCTTTCTTT

j_call: TRBJ2-1
d_call: TRBD2
v_call: TRBV5-1
clone_size: -
cdr3_aa: CASSLLAGENNEQFF
cdr3_nt: TGCGCCAGCAGCTTGCTAGCGGGGGAAAACAATGAGCAGTTCTTC

j_call: TRBJ2-3
d_call: -
v_call: TRBV4-1
clone_size: -
cdr3_aa: CASSQDGGSTDTQYF
cdr3_nt: TGCGCCAGCAGCCAAGATGGGGGGAGCACAGATACGCAGTATTTT

j_call: TRBJ2-7
d_call: -
v_call: TRBV5-4
clone_size: -
cdr3_aa: CASSFPRASSYEQYF
cdr3_nt: TGTGCCAGCAGCTTCCCGCGGGCAAGCTCCTACGAGCAGTACTTC

j_call: TRBJ1-2
d_call: -
v_call: TRBV28
clone_size: few
cdr3_aa: CASYGRGYGHTF
cdr3_nt: TGTGCCAGCTACGGACGGGGATATGGCCACACCTTC

j_call: TRBJ2-2
d_call: -
v_call: TRBV2
clone_size: -
cdr3_aa: CAYSGGTGELFF
cdr3_nt: TGTGCCTACTCAGGGGGGACCGGGGAGCTGTTTTTT

j_call: TRBJ1-4
d_call: -
v_call: TRBV6-5
clone_size: -
cdr3_aa: CASSYSTGRNEKLFF
cdr3_nt: TGTGCCAGCAGTTACTCCACAGGCAGGAATGAAAAACTGTTTTTT

j_call: TRBJ1-4
d_call: -
v_call: TRBV5-1
clone_size: -
cdr3_aa: CASSFRGSSEKLFF
cdr3_nt: TGCGCCAGCAGCTTCAGGGGAAGTAGTGAAAAACTGTTTTTT

j_call: TRBJ1-5
d_call: TRBD1
v_call: TRBV6-1
clone_size: few
cdr3_aa: CASSRTGAQPQHF
cdr3_nt: TGTGCCAGCAGTAGGACAGGGGCTCAGCCCCAGCATTTT

j_call: TRBJ1-1
d_call: TRBD1
v_call: TRBV28
clone_size: -
cdr3_aa: CASSYEQGQDAEAFF
cdr3_nt: TGTGCCAGCAGTTACGAACAGGGGCAGGACGCTGAAGCTTTCTTT

j_call: TRBJ2-1
d_call: TRBD2
v_call: TRBV7-6
clone_size: once
cdr3_aa: CASSLTSGGTDEQFF
cdr3_nt: TGTGCCAGCAGCCTCACTAGCGGGGGGACAGATGAGCAGTTCTTC

j_call: TRBJ2-6
d_call: -
v_call: TRBV5-1
clone_size: -
cdr3_aa: CASSRVFSGANVLTF
cdr3_nt: TGCGCCAGCAGCCGGGTCTTCTCTGGGGCCAACGTCCTGACTTTC

j_call: TRBJ2-6
d_call: -
v_call: TRBV5-1
clone_size: few
cdr3_aa: CASRGLPGANVLTF
cdr3_nt: TGCGCCAGCAGGGGGCTCCCCGGGGCCAACGTCCTGACTTTC

j_call: TRBJ1-2
d_call: -
v_call: TRBV11-2
clone_size: -
cdr3_aa: CASSPTNMIYGYTF
cdr3_nt: TGTGCCAGCAGCCCCACGAACATGATCTATGGCTACACCTTC

j_call: TRBJ2-3
d_call: TRBD2
v_call: TRBV19
clone_size: -
cdr3_aa: CASSIALAGEDTQYF
cdr3_nt: TGTGCCAGTAGTATAGCACTAGCGGGAGAAGATACGCAGTATTTT

j_call: TRBJ2-7
d_call: TRBD1
v_call: TRBV19
clone_size: few
cdr3_aa: CASRALGGGSSYEQYF
cdr3_nt: TGTGCCAGTAGGGCCCTAGGGGGCGGTAGCTCCTACGAGCAGTACTTC

j_call: TRBJ1-2
d_call: TRBD1
v_call: TRBV9
clone_size: -
cdr3_aa: CASSVAEQGAQGYGYTF
cdr3_nt: TGTGCCAGCAGCGTAGCTGAACAGGGGGCGCAAGGCTATGGCTACACCTTC

j_call: TRBJ1-1
d_call: TRBD1
v_call: TRBV9
clone_size: -
cdr3_aa: CASSAHPGQEAFF
cdr3_nt: TGTGCCAGCAGCGCTCACCCGGGACAGGAAGCTTTCTTT

j_call: TRBJ1-2
d_call: TRBD1
v_call: TRBV5-1
clone_size: -
cdr3_aa: CASSFLPGGEGGYTF
cdr3_nt: TGCGCCAGCAGCTTCTTGCCAGGGGGCGAGGGAGGCTACACCTTC

j_call: TRBJ2-2
d_call: -
v_call: TRBV11-2
clone_size: -
cdr3_aa: CASSLGLPSAGELFF
cdr3_nt: TGTGCCAGCAGCTTGGGTCTCCCCTCAGCGGGGGAGCTGTTTTTT

j_call: TRBJ1-2
d_call: -
v_call: TRBV5-1
clone_size: -
cdr3_aa: CASSSQGFEGYTF
cdr3_nt: TGCGCCAGCAGCTCACAGGGTTTTGAAGGCTACACCTTC

j_call: TRBJ2-3
d_call: -
v_call: TRBV9
clone_size: few
cdr3_aa: CASSVRGAADTQYF
cdr3_nt: TGTGCCAGCAGCGTCAGGGGTGCCGCAGATACGCAGTATTTT

j_call: TRBJ2-7
d_call: -
v_call: TRBV7-6
clone_size: -
cdr3_aa: CASSWQGGSYEQYF
cdr3_nt: TGTGCCAGCAGCTGGCAGGGGGGTTCCTACGAGCAGTACTTC